The clone carrying this TCR beta chain has just a few counts. The antigen remains undetermined. Indicated time point: late sampling 161 to 241 days after vaccination in a few convalescent patients. TCRdb redid the calling of the PCR reads with MiXCR, one entry per CDR3 protein. The data contain approximately 40,000 distinct CDR3 sequences, more than 30% of them singletons. The data are from a study of vaccination and CD4 T cells after COVID-19. Study-level information: Convalescent individuals numbered four females and six males, two being Hispanic. The study, taken as a whole, reports: Only post-vaccination samples contained a median roughly 90% of the reactive clones in convalescent patients. Although the median of SARS-CoV-2-reactive clonotypes rose from 21 to 38, the change was not significant.

The clonotype originates from a human donor who had recovered from COVID-19. Material: CD4+ T cells from blood, obtained about 7 months after SARS-CoV-2 vaccination.

The CDR3 coding sequence is TGCAGTGCTAGCGCCTACGAGCAGTACTTC. This codes for CSASAYEQYF. The rearrangement links TRBV20-1 to TRBJ2-7; D gene unclear. With 3 bases removed from V and 2 bases from J, the gap between germline ends came to 2 bases. The CDR3 is made up of 10 amino acids. Germline CDR1 DFQATT, CDR2 SNEGSKA (reference sequence).